These 5 T cell receptor beta chains were all obtained from the same sample, sequenced in a study of neurological immune-mediated disorders (dated by TCRdb to between 2018 and 2020). Library preparation was by 5' RACE. The listed sequencing device is Illumina HiSeq 2500. TCRdb passed the public sequencing reads through fastp at Q25 and MiXCR, retaining productive beta sequences. Each record represents a unique CDR3 protein, reported with the most common genes and DNA among its rows. For this sample the table gives under 45,000 distinct CDR3 sequences, of which approximately 14% were detected only once. The top ten constitute around 3.3% of the sample. The sequenced sample was CD4+ T cells from blood. These TCRs come from a woman in her sixties with HTLV-1-associated myelopathy (HAM/TSP).

This clonotype was counted at least ten times. The chain is built from TRBV5-1 and TRBJ2-7; 9 nucleotides agree with TRBD1. The CDR3 spans 14 residues. In germline, CDR1 is SGHRS, CDR2 YFSETQ. V gave up 3 bases and J gave up 3 bases; unmatched junction bases: 4. CDR3 region: CASSWDRVSYEQYF. CDR3 nucleotide sequence: TGCGCCAGCAGCTGGGACAGGGTGAGCTACGAGCAGTACTTC.

This clonotype was counted many times. The chain employs TRBV20-1 and TRBJ2-1; either TRBD1 or TRBD2 may supply D (5 bases each). V lost 6 bases and J 5 bases, leaving 11 bases between the germline ends. Looked up from germline, CDR1 is DFQATT and CDR2 is SNEGSKA (reference sequence). The CDR3 contains 12 residues. The CDR3 loop reads CSATLGDNEQFF. The CDR3 coding sequence is TGCAGTGCCACCTTGGGGGACAATGAGCAGTTCTTC.

This clonotype occurred many times. V usage is TRBV29-1 and J usage is TRBJ1-1; 7 bases map to TRBD1. CDR3 length: 13 residues. Germline V gives CDR1 SQVTM, CDR2 ANQGSEA. V was clipped by 1 base and J by 2 bases; unmatched bases: 1. CDR3 coding DNA: TGCAGCGTTGAAGGACAGGGTAACACTGAAGCTTTCTTT. Protein: CSVEGQGNTEAFF.

This clonotype was observed many times. The CDR3 loop reads CASSLGHGQSRSEAFF. CDR3 in DNA: TGCGCCAGCAGCTTGGGTCACGGACAGTCAAGGTCTGAAGCTTTCTTT. This chain joins TRBV5-1 and TRBJ1-1; possible D gene TRBD1, 6 bases. CDR1 is SGHRS and CDR2 is YFSETQ in the germline V gene. CDR3 length: 16 residues. V was shortened by 0 bases and J by 6 bases, with 18 bases between the two germline ends.

This clonotype was counted at least ten times. The V gene is TRBV5-1, the J gene TRBJ2-6, with D uncertain. This CDR3 spans 17 amino acids. Trimming removed 0 bases from V and 3 bases from J, with 13 bases in between. Germline-derived CDR1 and CDR2 are SGHRS and YFSETQ. CDR3: CASSLAFGENGANVLTF. As DNA, the CDR3 is TGCGCCAGCAGCTTGGCTTTTGGGGAAAATGGGGCCAACGTCCTGACTTTC. Complete variable domain (other parts from reference TRBV5-1 and TRBJ2-6): KAGVTQTPRYLIKTRGQQVTLSCSPISGHRSVSWYQQTPGQGLQFLFEYFSETQRNKGNFPGRFSGRQFSNSRSEMNVSTLELGDSALYLCASSLAFGENGANVLTFGAGSRLTVL.